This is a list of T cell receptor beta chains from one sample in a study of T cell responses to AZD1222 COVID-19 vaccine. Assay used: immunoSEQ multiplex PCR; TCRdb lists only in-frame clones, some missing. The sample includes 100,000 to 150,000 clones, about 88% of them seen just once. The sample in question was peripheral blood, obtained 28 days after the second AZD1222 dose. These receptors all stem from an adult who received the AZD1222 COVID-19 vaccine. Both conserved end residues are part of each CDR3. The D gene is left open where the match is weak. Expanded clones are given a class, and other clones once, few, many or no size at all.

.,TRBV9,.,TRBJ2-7,TGTGCCAGCAGCCCTCGCGGGGCAGCGCCCTACGAGCAGTACTTC,CASSPRGAAPYEQYF
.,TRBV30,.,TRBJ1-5,TGTGCCTGGAGCCGGACAGAAAATCAGCCCCAGCATTTT,CAWSRTENQPQHF
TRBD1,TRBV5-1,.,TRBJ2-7,TGCGCCAGCAGGGATCTCAGGGGGCCCCCCTACGAGCAGTACTTC,CASRDLRGPPYEQYF
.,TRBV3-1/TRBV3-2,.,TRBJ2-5,TGTGCCAGCAGCAGCCGGGCCCCGGGGGCGGAGACCCAGTACTTC,CASSSRAPGAETQYF
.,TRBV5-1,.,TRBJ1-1,TGCGCCAGCAGCAGACCGGGGATAGAAACTGAAGCTTTCTTT,CASSRPGIETEAFF
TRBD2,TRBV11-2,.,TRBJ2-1,TGTGCCAGCAGTTTCAGCGGGAGCTCCTACAATGAGCAGTTCTTC,CASSFSGSSYNEQFF
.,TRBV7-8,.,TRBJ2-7,TGTGCCAGCAGCCGAGGGGTCTACGAGCAGTACTTC,CASSRGVYEQYF
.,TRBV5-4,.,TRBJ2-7,TGTGCCAGCAGCGTCCCTAGCGCTAACTCCTACGAGCAGTACTTC,CASSVPSANSYEQYF
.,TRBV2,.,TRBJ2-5,TGTGCCAGCAGCCTAAATGGTGTGACCCAGTACTTC,CASSLNGVTQYF
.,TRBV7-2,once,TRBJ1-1,TGTGCCAGCAGCTGGGGACTGAACACTGAAGCTTTCTTT,CASSWGLNTEAFF
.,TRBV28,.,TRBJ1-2,TGTGCCAGCAGACGAGAAAACTATGGCTACACCTTC,CASRRENYGYTF